The 12 T cell receptor beta chains below come from one sample, sequenced in a study of PD-1 blockade in classical Hodgkin lymphoma. Regarding time point: cycle 4 day 1 (C4D1), after 6 weeks of nivolumab. Relapses following autologous stem cell transplantation were seen in all patients, with brentuximab vedotin exposure varying. Magnetic negative selection isolated CD8+ T cells from thawed PBMCs. The repertoire was sequenced with immunoSEQ multiplex PCR; TCRdb's copy has only in-frame clones and lacks some. This sample carries approximately 4,900 clones, roughly 65% of them seen once, and the ten largest clones take approximately 25%. The specimen was CD8+ T cells from blood, collected before the fourth cycle of nivolumab. All receptors derive from a human donor with classical Hodgkin lymphoma.

V is TRBV11-3 and J is TRBJ2-1, with TRBD2 matching 10 bases. The CDR3 sequence is 19 residues long. The J segment lost 3 bases and the V segment lost 3 bases, leaving 14 bases of the junction unmatched. Germline loops: CDR1 SGHNT, CDR2 YENEEA. The CDR3 nucleotides read TGTGCCAGCAGCTTCTCCCTGGCTCGAGCGGGAGGGCACTACAATGAGCAGTTCTTC. This encodes CASSFSLARAGGHYNEQFF.

The V and J genes are TRBV10-3 and TRBJ1-1, with D perhaps TRBD1 (6 bases). CDR1 and CDR2 from the germline V gene are ENHRY and SYGVKD. CDR3 size: 13 residues. Trimming took off 2 bases at V and 4 bases at J, with 8 bases between the two ends. The CDR3 sequence: CAISEDRSTEAFF. CDR3 sequence (DNA): TGTGCCATCAGTGAGGACAGGAGCACTGAAGCTTTCTTT.

The CDR3 DNA reads TGTGCCAGCAGACTAGACCCGGGGGTCAATGAGCAGTTCTTC. The encoded protein is CASRLDPGVNEQFF. The chain links TRBV6-1 to TRBJ2-1; D perhaps matches TRBD2 (6 bases). The germline gives CDR1 MNHNS, CDR2 SASEGT. This CDR3 region has 14 residues. V shed 6 bases and J shed 6 bases, with 15 bases lying between them.

The chain is built from TRBV6-5 and TRBJ2-1; D assignment may be TRBD1 or TRBD2 (5 bases each). This CDR3 contains 15 residues. V lost 5 bases, J lost 4 bases, and 15 bases lay in between. CDR1 MNHEY and CDR2 SVGAGI come from the germline V gene. CDR3 in DNA: TGTGCCAGCAGTCCCGAGTTGGGGGTGTACAATGAGCAGTTCTTC. Its translation: CASSPELGVYNEQFF.

Details on this clone: A junction end diverges from the germline sequence, so it may reflect a read error. The chain combines TRBV4-2 with TRBJ2-2; tentative D call: TRBD2 (5 bases). Germline CDR1 LGHNA, CDR2 YNFKEQ. This CDR3 spans 16 amino acids. This chain's CDR3 is CASSQDHGTRHRGAVF. The CDR3 DNA sequence: TGTGCCAGCAGCCAGGACCATGGAACGCGGCACCGGGGAGCTGTTTTT.

This clone is medium-sized in the sample. The V and J genes are TRBV4-1 and TRBJ1-1, with D possibly being TRBD1 (5 bases). Germline-derived CDR1 and CDR2 are MGHRA and YSYEKL. Trimming took off 0 bases at V and 1 base at J, with 12 bases between the two ends. The CDR3 spans 16 residues. The DNA for the CDR3 is TGCGCCAGCAGCCAAGACGAGGGACGTAGGAACACTGAAGCTTTCTTT. This encodes CASSQDEGRRNTEAFF.

The chain is built from TRBV15 and TRBJ1-2; D remains unclear. Germline loops: CDR1 LNHNV, CDR2 YYDKDF (reference sequence). Trimming left V 0 bases short and J 4 bases short, with 15 bases between. The CDR3 length is 16 residues. CDR3 sequence: CATSRDLTGQPYGYTF. CDR3 bases: TGTGCCACCAGCAGAGACCTCACTGGCCAGCCCTATGGCTACACCTTC.

The V call is TRBV5-8, the J call TRBJ1-5; 8 bases match TRBD1. CDR1 and CDR2 from the germline V gene are SGHTS and YDEGEE. The length of the CDR3 is 14 residues. Trimming took 4 bases from V and 2 from J; bases not matched to a gene: 2. CDR3 in amino acids: CASSLTGGNQPQHF. DNA of the CDR3: TGTGCCAGCAGCCTGACAGGGGGCAATCAGCCCCAGCATTTT.

V gene TRBV4-2 combines with J gene TRBJ2-5; 15 positions agree with TRBD2. This CDR3 is 20 amino acids long. The germline V gene encodes CDR1 LGHNA and CDR2 YNFKEQ. Trimming took 3 bases from V and 2 from J; bases not matched to a gene: 13. The CDR3 DNA is TGTGCCAGCAGCCACGAAGGCTCCGGGACTAGCGGGAGGACACAAGAGACCCAGTACTTC. Its translation: CASSHEGSGTSGRTQETQYF.

The chain carries TRBV7-8 and TRBJ1-2; D is possibly TRBD1 (5 bases). Trimming took 5 bases from V and 4 from J, leaving 17 bases between them. The CDR3 runs 15 residues. Germline V gene lookup returns CDR1 SGHVS and CDR2 FQNEAQ. The CDR3, as DNA: TGTGCCAGCAGCGATGGACCCGGGGGATTCTATGGCTACACCTTC. Its protein is CASSDGPGGFYGYTF.

The chain has TRBV5-6 and TRBJ2-1; D unclear. The germline V gene encodes CDR1 SGHDT and CDR2 YYEEEE. The length of the CDR3 is 14 residues. V was shortened by 2 bases and J by 0 bases, with 6 bases between the two germline ends. The CDR3 protein is CASSFVPSYNEQFF. The CDR3 region has the DNA TGTGCCAGCAGCTTTGTGCCCTCCTACAATGAGCAGTTCTTC.

The chain links TRBV6-6 to TRBJ1-1; TRBD1 aligns across 7 bases. Germline CDR1 MNHNY, CDR2 SVGAGI (reference sequence). With V trimmed by 6 bases and J by 5 bases, 12 bases remained unmatched. CDR3 length equals 15 residues. The CDR3 nucleotides read TGTGCCAGCAGCTTCAGGGTCCCAGGGGGGACTGAAGCTTTCTTT. It encodes CASSFRVPGGTEAFF.